This passage covers 15 T cell receptor beta chains from one sample sequenced in a study of Graves' ophthalmopathy and Graves' hyperthyroidism (dated by TCRdb to 2017 to 2018). The instrument given in TCRdb is Illumina HiSeq 2000. TCR beta CDR3 regions were amplified from RNA transcripts for repertoire sequencing. The first round of RT-PCR was done with HTBI primers and the Qiagen OneStep RT-PCR kit, and was followed by a second round of multiplex PCR, then size selection and purification. TCRdb reworked the public reads: Q25 trimming with fastp, MiXCR clone assembly, productive beta chains retained. Each CDR3 protein appears once, grouped with its most common genes and DNA. Across this sample there are a few hundred thousand distinct CDR3 sequences, with 15% seen only once. Roughly 7% of the sample rests with the top ten. Sequenced input: peripheral blood. The receptors shown here come from a woman between 18 and 30 years old with stable Graves' hyperthyroidism. Donor details come from another sample of the same person, matched by shared clones.

The chain recombines TRBV7-9 with TRBJ2-7, with 9 bases lining up with TRBD1. This CDR3 spans 15 amino acids. Trimming removed 0 bases from V and 6 bases from J; junction bases left unmatched: 6. Germline CDR1 SEHNR, CDR2 FQNEAQ (reference sequence). CDR3 sequence reads: CASSLAVDRGLEQYF. CDR3 coding DNA: TGTGCCAGCAGCTTAGCGGTGGACAGGGGTCTCGAGCAGTACTTC.

This clonotype came up many times. This rearrangement joins TRBV2 to TRBJ1-1, with D perhaps TRBD1 (5 bases). The CDR3 is made up of 14 amino acids. Germline CDR1 reads SNHLY; CDR2 reads FYNNEI. The V and J ends lost 5 bases and 0 bases respectively, with 10 bases between them. In DNA, the CDR3 is TGTGCCAGCAGTAGACAGCATTTGAACACTGAAGCTTTCTTT. It codes for CASSRQHLNTEAFF.

This clonotype was counted many times. This chain uses TRBV6-5 with TRBJ1-2, with a possible D match to TRBD1 (6 bases). CDR3 size: 14 residues. Trimming pared 0 bases from V and 7 bases from J, leaving 12 bases between. From germline, CDR1 is MNHEY and CDR2 SVGAGI. CDR3 in DNA: TGTGCCAGCAGTTACTCGTACAGGGCGGGTGGCTACACCTTC. Translation: CASSYSYRAGGYTF.

The table lists this clonotype with many counts. The J gene is TRBJ1-2, the V gene TRBV6-2 or TRBV6-3, with D perhaps TRBD1 (5 bases). Trimming cost V 8 bases and J 3 bases, with 16 bases left between them. This CDR3 spans 14 amino acids. The germline V gene encodes CDR1 MNHEY and CDR2 SVGEGT. CDR3 nucleotides: TGTGCCAGCGGGGGAAAGGCGTGGGACTATGGCTACACCTTC. Its protein product is CASGGKAWDYGYTF.

This clonotype has ten or more counts. This rearrangement joins TRBV28 to TRBJ2-1, with a tentative D call TRBD1 (5 bases). Trimming shortened V by 2 bases and J by 9 bases, and 11 bases separated the two germline ends. Germline V lookup: CDR1 MDHEN, CDR2 SYDVKM. This CDR3 comprises 13 residues. The CDR3 region has the DNA TGTGCCAGCAGTTTAATAGGGGTGGGTGAGCAGTTCTTC. It translates to CASSLIGVGEQFF.

This clonotype was picked up many times. V and J are TRBV7-2 and TRBJ2-7; D not resolved. The ends were cut back, 5 bases at V and 6 bases at J, with 14 bases in the middle. The length of the CDR3 is 13 residues. Germline loops: CDR1 SGHTA, CDR2 FQGNSA. CDR3 sequence reads: CASSPLIGSEQYF. The DNA for the CDR3 is TGTGCCAGCAGCCCCCTGATAGGAAGCGAGCAGTACTTC.

This clonotype was counted ten times or more. J is TRBJ1-5 and V is TRBV7-2, with 8 bases that match TRBD1. V dropped 3 bases and J dropped 7; count of bases not matched to a gene: 8. This CDR3 spans 15 amino acids. Germline V gene data show CDR1 as SGHTA and CDR2 as FQGNSA. CDR3 loop: CASSLLTGAGQPQHF. The DNA of the CDR3 is TGTGCCAGCAGCTTGCTGACAGGGGCAGGACAGCCCCAGCATTTT.

In this sample, this clonotype turned up a few times. This chain links TRBV6-1 with TRBJ2-7; D uncertain. V was pared by 4 bases and J by 2 bases, with 6 bases between. This CDR3 has 12 amino acids. Looked up from germline, CDR1 is MNHNS and CDR2 is SASEGT. The CDR3 sequence is CASSGTTYEQYF. DNA for the CDR3: TGTGCCAGCAGTGGAACAACCTACGAGCAGTACTTC.

This clonotype was counted ten times or more. The chain links TRBV12-3 or TRBV12-4 to TRBJ1-2; D is unclear. The CDR3 has 16 amino acids. V lost 1 base and J 6 bases, leaving 18 bases between the germline ends. Here the CDR3 reads CASSLGAESSRHGYTF. The CDR3 DNA is TGTGCCAGCAGTTTAGGCGCGGAATCCTCACGTCATGGCTACACCTTC.

This clonotype came up many times. This chain connects TRBV12-3 or TRBV12-4 to TRBJ1-1, with D perhaps TRBD1 (5 bases). The germline V and J ends were trimmed by 6 bases and 8 bases, with 16 bases remaining between them. The CDR3 length is 13 residues. The CDR3, as DNA: TGTGCCAGCAGCCTAGTCTGGGGGGGGGAAGCTTTCTTT. Translation gives CASSLVWGGEAFF.

This clonotype was picked up many times. This chain uses TRBV11-2 with TRBJ1-1; unclear D gene. The CDR3 length is 16 residues. CDR1 and CDR2 (germline): SGHAT, FQNNGV. V was shortened by 1 base and J by 2 bases, with 14 bases between the two germline ends. CDR3 residues: CASSLGRAGLNTEAFF. For the CDR3, the DNA is TGTGCCAGCAGCTTAGGGAGGGCAGGATTAAACACTGAAGCTTTCTTT. Using reference TRBV11-2 and TRBJ1-1 for the parts outside the CDR3, the full variable domain is EAGVAQSPRYKIIEKRQSVAFWCNPISGHATLYWYQQILGQGPKLLIQFQNNGVVDDSQLPKDRFSAERLKGVDSTLKIQPAKLEDSAVYLCASSLGRAGLNTEAFFGQGTRLTVV.

This clonotype was counted many times. This chain joins TRBV24-1 and TRBJ2-2, with 9 bases fitting TRBD2. The CDR3 loop spans 15 amino acids. Trimming removed 6 bases from V and 2 bases from J; junction bases left unmatched: 3. The V gene's germline CDR1 is KGHDR and CDR2 SFDVKD. The CDR3 DNA sequence: TGTGCCACCAGTCGAGCGGGGGGAAACACCGGGGAGCTGTTTTTT. Translated, it gives CATSRAGGNTGELFF.

In its sample, this clonotype was seen many times. The gene calls are TRBV5-1 and TRBJ1-1; 8 bases fit TRBD1. Germline assignment: CDR1 SGHRS and CDR2 YFSETQ. The CDR3 sequence is 14 residues long. V lost 8 bases and J lost 1; bases outside the gene matches: 7. CDR3 sequence reads: CAREIGTGNTEAFF. The CDR3 DNA follows: TGCGCCAGGGAGATTGGGACAGGGAACACTGAAGCTTTCTTT.

The chain recombines TRBV29-1 with TRBJ2-4; TRBD1 agrees at 12 bases. The V gene end was trimmed by 4 bases and the J gene end by 8 bases; junction bases not matched to a gene: 9. Germline loops: CDR1 SQVTM, CDR2 ANQGSEA. The CDR3 has 15 amino acids. The DNA of the CDR3 is TGCAGCGTTGGTGGGACAGGGGGCGCCGGATACATTCAGTACTTC. It specifies CSVGGTGGAGYIQYF.

Concerning this clonotype: Compared with germline, one end of the junction differs, possibly owing to a read error. This sequence joins TRBV29-1 and TRBJ1-1; 8 bases map to TRBD1. CDR1 and CDR2 (germline): SQVTM, ANQGSEA. The CDR3 spans 13 residues. This chain's CDR3 is CSVKTGEGTEACF. The CDR3 DNA follows: TGCAGCGTTAAGACAGGGGAAGGGACTGAAGCTTGCTTT.